These 18 T cell receptor beta chains were sequenced from one sample in a study of spatial heterogeneity in lung cancer. Time point here: sample taken at primary tumor resection. The study sequenced unsorted whole RNA from tumor, nontumor lung or frozen PBMC. TCRdb re-derived calls from the 5' RACE reads in MiXCR, one entry per CDR3 protein. The data show approximately 3,800 distinct CDR3 sequences, with 15% to 20% seen just once and about two thirds held by the top ten. The sequences come from PBMCs, collected at surgery. These receptors originate from a male donor with early-stage non-small cell lung cancer.

This clonotype showed up many times. The chain joins TRBV3-1 to TRBJ2-5; no definite D call. Germline V lookup: CDR1 LGHDT, CDR2 YNNKEL (reference sequence). This CDR3 region has 11 residues. V was pared by 5 bases and J by 0 bases, with 1 base between. The CDR3 DNA follows: TGTGCCAGCAGCAACCAAGAGACCCAGTACTTC. It translates to CASSNQETQYF.

This clonotype is categorized as medium-sized. The CDR3 DNA reads as TGTGCCAGCAGCCCAAGTGGTCAAGAGACCCAGTACTTC. This codes for CASSPSGQETQYF. The chain combines TRBV7-9 with TRBJ2-5, with D unclear. Germline CDR1 SEHNR, CDR2 FQNEAQ (reference sequence). Trimming cost V 5 bases and J 2 bases, with 9 bases left between them. The CDR3 is 13 residues long.

The chain combines TRBV13 with TRBJ2-3; D not certain. The germline V gene has CDR1 PRHDT and CDR2 FYEKMQ (reference sequence). This CDR3 is 14 amino acids long. V was shortened by 5 bases and J by 0 bases, with 9 bases between the two germline ends. CDR3 protein: CASSLTPSTDTQYF. Here the CDR3 DNA reads TGTGCCAGCAGCCTTACCCCGAGCACAGATACGCAGTATTTT.

The gene calls are TRBV7-9 and TRBJ1-2, with TRBD1 identical over 7 bases. The CDR3 consists of 13 residues. V lost 3 bases and J lost 3; bases outside the gene matches: 1. The germline V gene has CDR1 SEHNR and CDR2 FQNEAQ (reference sequence). DNA for the CDR3: TGTGCCAGCAGCTTGCAGGGGGACTATGGCTACACCTTC. This codes for CASSLQGDYGYTF. Using reference TRBV7-9 and TRBJ1-2 for the parts outside the CDR3, the full variable domain is DTGVSQNPRHKITKRGQNVTFRCDPISEHNRLYWYRQTLGQGPEFLTYFQNEAQLEKSRLLSDRFSAERPKGSFSTLEIQRTEQGDSAMYLCASSLQGDYGYTFGSGTRLTVV.

This clonotype came up many times. The chain has TRBV5-1 and TRBJ2-7, with unresolved D. The CDR3 is made up of 14 amino acids. Germline CDR1 is SGHRS and CDR2 is YFSETQ. Trimming stripped 0 bases from V and 5 bases from J, with 12 bases between. CDR3 in amino acids: CASSLAGVKDEQYF. The CDR3 DNA reads TGCGCCAGCAGCTTGGCTGGGGTTAAAGACGAGCAGTACTTC.

Many counts were recorded for this clonotype. The V call is TRBV3-1, the J call TRBJ2-3; D is unresolved. Trimming removed 1 base at V and 6 bases at J, with 5 bases between. This CDR3 has 12 residues. Germline V gene sequence: CDR1 LGHDT, CDR2 YNNKEL (reference sequence). CDR3 in DNA: TGTGCCAGCAGCCAAGCGGAGGATACGCAGTATTTT. This codes for CASSQAEDTQYF.

This clonotype was found once. This chain joins TRBV27 and TRBJ2-2; TRBD1 aligns across 7 bases. Unmatched junction bases numbered 4, after V lost 4 bases and J lost 5 bases. CDR3 length equals 14 residues. The V gene's germline CDR1 is MNHEY and CDR2 SMNVEV (reference sequence). The CDR3 protein is CASSYRDRTGELFF. The CDR3 coding sequence is TGTGCCAGCAGTTACCGGGACAGAACCGGGGAGCTGTTTTTT.

This sequence joins TRBV13 and TRBJ1-2, with 10 bases fitting TRBD1. Germline CDR1 is PRHDT and CDR2 is FYEKMQ (reference sequence). The CDR3 is 15 amino acids. Losses at the gene ends were 4 bases for V and 6 bases for J; bases not matched to a gene: 8. CDR3 sequence reads: CASSYGQGEFDGYTF. The CDR3 DNA sequence: TGTGCCAGCAGCTACGGACAGGGGGAGTTTGATGGCTACACCTTC.

This chain joins TRBV4-1 and TRBJ2-1; 8 bases are shared with TRBD2. Germline loops: CDR1 MGHRA, CDR2 YSYEKL. CDR3 length: 17 residues. V lost 4 bases and J lost 2; bases outside the gene matches: 10. CDR3 sequence: CASSPEGSGITYNEQFF. The CDR3 bases are TGCGCCAGCAGCCCGGAGGGTAGCGGGATAACCTACAATGAGCAGTTCTTC.

The V and J genes are TRBV5-1 and TRBJ2-6; D call uncertain. V was trimmed by 4 bases and J by 0 bases, leaving 5 bases between them. The germline CDR1 and CDR2 sequences are SGHRS and YFSETQ. CDR3 length: 14 amino acids. The CDR3 sequence is CASSGSSGANVLTF. CDR3 nucleotides: TGCGCCAGCAGCGGGTCCTCTGGGGCCAACGTCCTGACTTTC.

This clonotype was counted ten times or more. The V gene is TRBV5-1, the J gene TRBJ2-1; 10 nucleotides match TRBD2. V was clipped by 4 bases and J by 7 bases; unmatched bases: 14. This CDR3 spans 17 amino acids. Germline CDR1 is SGHRS and CDR2 is YFSETQ. CDR3 amino acids: CASSPGISSGGRNEQFF. The CDR3 nucleotides are TGCGCCAGCAGCCCGGGGATATCTAGCGGGGGAAGGAATGAGCAGTTCTTC.

This clonotype counts as medium-sized. This chain links TRBV7-2 with TRBJ2-2; the D call may be TRBD1 or TRBD2 (5 bases each). CDR1 is SGHTA, CDR2 FQGNSA, per germline. V was pared by 3 bases and J by 0 bases, with 11 bases between. The CDR3 has 16 amino acids. The DNA for the CDR3 is TGTGCCAGCAGCTTGATGCTGGGGGCGAACACCGGGGAGCTGTTTTTT. Amino acids: CASSLMLGANTGELFF.

This clonotype was found many times. The chain has TRBV29-1 and TRBJ2-3; 7 nucleotides agree with TRBD2. The CDR3 runs 12 residues. V shed 7 bases and J 3 bases; nucleotides not matched to a gene: 4. Germline V gene data show CDR1 as SQVTM and CDR2 as ANQGSEA. The CDR3 coding sequence is TGCAGCGCCGCCGGGGGGACAGATACGCAGTATTTT. Translation: CSAAGGTDTQYF.

This clonotype was seen at least ten times. This chain joins TRBV7-9 and TRBJ1-2; D unresolved. The V end lost 4 bases, the J end lost 8 bases, and 23 bases lay between the germline ends. The V gene's germline CDR1 is SEHNR and CDR2 FQNEAQ (reference sequence). The CDR3 is 16 residues long. The DNA for the CDR3 is TGTGCCAGCAGCTCAGAAGGTGGTGCGCCTAAAAGGGGCTACACCTTC. This translates into CASSSEGGAPKRGYTF.

This clonotype was observed a few times. This chain joins TRBV20-1 and TRBJ2-5; tentative D call: TRBD1 (5 bases). V was pared by 0 bases and J by 5 bases, with 10 bases between. The CDR3 is 13 residues long. Germline CDR1 is DFQATT and CDR2 is SNEGSKA (reference sequence). The CDR3 bases are TGCAGTGCTAGAGATCTCCAGGGCGAGACCCAGTACTTC. Protein sequence: CSARDLQGETQYF.

This clonotype was seen many times. This sequence joins TRBV10-3 and TRBJ2-5, with 12 bases identical to TRBD2. CDR1 and CDR2 from the germline V gene are ENHRY and SYGVKD. This CDR3 spans 14 amino acids. The J segment lost 1 base and the V segment lost 6 bases, leaving 0 bases of the junction unmatched. CDR3 bases: TGTGCCATCAGGACTAGCGGGGGCCAAGAGACCCAGTACTTC. Amino acid sequence: CAIRTSGGQETQYF.

By share, this clonotype ranks as medium-sized. The rearrangement links TRBV20-1 to TRBJ2-1; 7 nucleotides align to TRBD2. Germline CDR1 is DFQATT and CDR2 is SNEGSKA (reference sequence). J was trimmed by 1 base and V by 7 bases; bases with no gene match: 7. The length of the CDR3 is 14 residues. CDR3: CSVRREGSYNEQFF. The CDR3 coding sequence is TGCAGTGTCAGAAGGGAGGGATCCTACAATGAGCAGTTCTTC.

The CDR3 coding sequence is TGTGCCAGCAGTGCGTCTGGGGCGCTCTACGAGCAGTACTTC. Its translation: CASSASGALYEQYF. The gene calls are TRBV27 and TRBJ2-7; D is possibly TRBD1 (5 bases). Trimming cost V 5 bases and J 3 bases, with 14 bases left between them. CDR3 length: 14 residues. Germline V gene lookup returns CDR1 MNHEY and CDR2 SMNVEV (reference sequence).